This passage covers 29 T cell receptor beta chains from one sample sequenced in a study of OX40 agonist ivuxolimab in advanced cancers. The data were produced by immunoSEQ multiplex PCR, yet TCRdb's version contains in-frame clones alone and is incomplete. Of roughly 76,000 clones in the sample, 84% were seen once. Sequenced here: CD4+ or CD8+ T cells sorted from blood, sampled in a trial of the OX40 agonist ivuxolimab. The receptors derive from an adult with an advanced solid tumor such as melanoma, head and neck, liver or kidney cancer.

The chain carries TRBV6-6 and TRBJ1-4; 7 positions match TRBD1. V shed 6 bases and J 8 bases; nucleotides not matched to a gene: 6. Germline CDR1 reads MNHNY; CDR2 reads SVGAGI (reference sequence). The length of the CDR3 is 13 residues. The CDR3 is CASRLGGDEKLFF. CDR3 DNA sequence: TGTGCCAGCAGGTTAGGGGGCGACGAAAAACTGTTTTTT.

This clone has more than one count but fewer than ten. V gene TRBV27 combines with J gene TRBJ2-7; D call uncertain. V gave up 0 bases and J gave up 5 bases, with 11 bases separating them. CDR1 and CDR2 (germline): MNHEY, SMNVEV (reference sequence). The length of the CDR3 is 14 residues. CDR3 DNA: TGTGCCAGCAGTTTATCGGGATTAGGGAACGAGCAGTACTTC. It yields the protein CASSLSGLGNEQYF.

The chain carries TRBV6-5 and TRBJ2-5, with D possibly TRBD2 on 5 matching bases. Trimming pared 0 bases from V and 1 base from J, leaving 9 bases between. The CDR3 covers 15 residues. Germline CDR1 is MNHEY and CDR2 is SVGAGI. Here the CDR3 reads CASSYSERFQETQYF. The CDR3 DNA reads TGTGCCAGCAGTTACTCGGAGCGGTTCCAAGAGACCCAGTACTTC.

V usage is TRBV19 and J usage is TRBJ1-5; D is uncertain. Germline V gene sequence: CDR1 LNHDA, CDR2 SQIVND (reference sequence). The ends were cut back, 5 bases at V and 5 bases at J, with 19 bases in the middle. The CDR3 is 16 residues long. The CDR3 is CASSRDGGLTYQPQHF. For the CDR3, the DNA is TGTGCCAGTAGTCGTGATGGCGGTCTTACGTATCAGCCCCAGCATTTT.

The gene calls are TRBV6-1 and TRBJ2-7; unclear D gene. Germline CDR1 is MNHNS and CDR2 is SASEGT. The length of the CDR3 is 13 residues. Trimming pared 7 bases from V and 0 bases from J, leaving 10 bases between. As DNA, the CDR3 is TGTGCCAGCAAAGTTTCTAGCTCCTACGAGCAGTACTTC. Its protein is CASKVSSSYEQYF.

This rearrangement joins TRBV19 to TRBJ2-7; perhaps TRBD1 as D (6 bases). In germline, CDR1 is LNHDA, CDR2 SQIVND (reference sequence). This CDR3 has 13 amino acids. The V and J ends lost 6 bases and 5 bases respectively, with 14 bases between them. CDR3 sequence: CASRKQGADEQYF. In DNA, the CDR3 is TGTGCCAGTAGAAAACAGGGAGCTGACGAGCAGTACTTC.

The genes are TRBV27 and TRBJ2-6; D is unresolved. The germline CDR1 and CDR2 sequences are MNHEY and SMNVEV (reference sequence). Trimming took 10 bases from V and 0 from J, leaving 7 bases between them. The CDR3 totals 13 residues. The CDR3 DNA is TGTGCCACTCAACTCTCTGGGGCCAACGTCCTGACTTTC. Protein sequence: CATQLSGANVLTF.

This chain links TRBV11-3 with TRBJ2-1, with 8 bases aligning to TRBD1. Germline loops: CDR1 SGHNT, CDR2 YENEEA. Trimming cost V 1 base and J 4 bases; bases outside gene matches: 3. CDR3 size: 15 residues. Here the CDR3 DNA reads TGTGCCAGCAGCTTAGGCCAGGGGGCATACAATGAGCAGTTCTTC. Amino acids: CASSLGQGAYNEQFF.

This clone came up once. The V gene is TRBV19, the J gene TRBJ1-5; D is undetermined. This CDR3 has 14 residues. Germline CDR1 and CDR2: LNHDA and SQIVND (reference sequence). Deletions cut 3 bases from V and 2 bases from J, with 8 bases between. Written as DNA, the CDR3 is TGTGCCAGTAGTATGGGTATGGGCAATCAGCCCCAGCATTTT. Its translation is CASSMGMGNQPQHF.

This chain connects TRBV7-2 to TRBJ2-3; 10 nucleotides align to TRBD2. V lost 5 bases to trimming and J lost 6 bases; unmatched junction nucleotides: 8. The CDR3 is 15 residues long. Germline assignment: CDR1 SGHTA and CDR2 FQGNSA. CDR3 region: CASSVLAGNTDTQYF. The CDR3 DNA sequence: TGTGCCAGCAGCGTACTAGCGGGGAATACGGATACGCAGTATTTT.

This clone was seen a single time. The V and J genes are TRBV18 and TRBJ1-2; no firm D call. CDR3 length: 12 amino acids. The germline V and J ends were trimmed by 6 bases and 4 bases, with 9 bases remaining between them. Germline V gene data show CDR1 as KGHSH and CDR2 as LQKENI. The CDR3 spells CASSGESYGYTF. The CDR3 DNA sequence: TGTGCCAGCTCGGGAGAGTCCTATGGCTACACCTTC.

This sequence joins TRBV11-1 and TRBJ1-2; no clear D gene. The CDR3 is 12 amino acids. V was clipped by 4 bases and J by 3 bases, with 6 bases between them. Looked up from germline, CDR1 is SGHAT and CDR2 is FQDESV (reference sequence). CDR3 DNA: TGTGCCAGCAGCTGGGCAGACTATGGCTACACCTTC. It yields the protein CASSWADYGYTF.

This clone came up once. This sequence joins TRBV18 and TRBJ1-1; unclear D gene. V shed 1 base and J shed 3 bases, with 15 bases lying between them. CDR1 and CDR2 (germline): KGHSH, LQKENI. The CDR3 is made up of 16 amino acids. DNA of the CDR3: TGTGCCAGCTCACCACAGCAGTCGCGCGGTGACACTGAAGCTTTCTTT. The encoded protein is CASSPQQSRGDTEAFF.

This chain joins TRBV7-6 and TRBJ1-2; 8 nucleotides line up with TRBD1. Germline V gives CDR1 SGHVS, CDR2 FNYEAQ. CDR3 length: 13 residues. V lost 5 bases, J lost 8 bases, and 7 bases stayed unmatched. The CDR3 loop reads CASSGQGRGGYTF. CDR3 coding DNA: TGTGCCAGCAGCGGACAGGGAAGGGGGGGCTACACCTTC.

V is TRBV15 and J is TRBJ2-7, with TRBD2 as a possible D gene (5 bases). The germline V gene has CDR1 LNHNV and CDR2 YYDKDF (reference sequence). CDR3 size: 13 residues. The V end was cut by 1 base, the J end by 3 bases, with 7 bases between. CDR3 in DNA: TGTGCCACCAGCAGAGTCGGGGTCTACGAGCAGTACTTC. This sequence encodes CATSRVGVYEQYF.

The chain joins TRBV7-9 to TRBJ1-2; D remains unclear. V lost 1 base to trimming and J lost 1 base, with 4 bases between them. This CDR3 comprises 13 residues. CDR1 is SEHNR, CDR2 FQNEAQ, per germline (reference sequence). Here the CDR3 reads CASSLGLNYGYTF. For the CDR3, the DNA is TGTGCCAGCAGCTTAGGCCTTAACTATGGCTACACCTTC.

J is TRBJ2-5 and V is TRBV7-2; possibly TRBD1 or TRBD2 for D (6 bases each). CDR3 length equals 15 residues. Per the germline V gene, CDR1 is SGHTA and CDR2 is FQGNSA. Trimming removed 0 bases from V and 4 bases from J, with 12 bases in between. The CDR3 nucleotides read TGTGCCAGCAGCTTAGCCCAGGGGAGGCGAGAGACCCAGTACTTC. It specifies CASSLAQGRRETQYF.

The CDR3 DNA reads as TGTGCCAGCGGAGCTGAGCTTAGCAATCAGCCCCAGCATTTT. Its protein is CASGAELSNQPQHF. The rearrangement links TRBV28 to TRBJ1-5; D gene unclear. In germline, CDR1 is MDHEN, CDR2 SYDVKM. The V gene lost 8 bases and the J gene lost 0 bases, with 11 bases spanning the gap. CDR3 length: 14 amino acids.

The V call is TRBV11-2, the J call TRBJ2-7, with D unresolved. Germline-derived CDR1 and CDR2 are SGHAT and FQNNGV. CDR3 length: 15 residues. V was shortened by 4 bases and J by 0 bases, with 13 bases between the two germline ends. CDR3 in amino acids: CASSSLVGSSYEQYF. The CDR3, as DNA: TGTGCCAGCAGCTCGCTTGTGGGCAGCTCCTACGAGCAGTACTTC.

V usage is TRBV7-2 and J usage is TRBJ2-1, with 7 bases identical to TRBD2. The V segment lost 1 base and the J segment 7 bases; nucleotides outside the gene matches: 10. CDR3 size: 16 residues. Germline-derived CDR1 and CDR2 are SGHTA and FQGNSA. The CDR3 bases are TGTGCCAGCAGCTTAGTAGTCGGGGGGACGGGTAATGAGCAGTTCTTC. Translation: CASSLVVGGTGNEQFF.

The chain joins TRBV2 to TRBJ1-5, with TRBD1 as a possible D gene (5 bases). V lost 4 bases to trimming and J lost 0 bases, with 7 bases between them. The CDR3 has 14 amino acids. CDR1 is SNHLY and CDR2 is FYNNEI in the germline V gene. The CDR3: CASSGGDSNQPQHF. CDR3 DNA sequence: TGTGCCAGCAGTGGAGGGGATAGCAATCAGCCCCAGCATTTT.

The chain joins TRBV7-8 to TRBJ2-2; 7 bases are shared with TRBD1. This CDR3 has 15 residues. From germline, CDR1 is SGHVS and CDR2 FQNEAQ. V was clipped by 5 bases and J by 2 bases; unmatched bases: 5. CDR3 loop: CASSRDRDNTGELFF. The CDR3 DNA is TGTGCCAGCAGCCGCGACAGGGACAACACCGGGGAGCTGTTTTTT.

This chain connects TRBV11-2 to TRBJ2-7; D is unresolved. V gave up 2 bases and J gave up 4 bases, with 6 bases separating them. The CDR3 length is 12 residues. Germline-derived CDR1 and CDR2 are SGHAT and FQNNGV. CDR3 sequence: CASSLSGYEQYF. The DNA for the CDR3 is TGTGCCAGCAGCTTATCCGGGTACGAGCAGTACTTC.

The chain recombines TRBV6-5 with TRBJ1-2; D not resolved. With 5 bases removed from V and 5 bases from J, the gap between germline ends came to 6 bases. The CDR3 is made up of 11 amino acids. CDR1 and CDR2 from the germline V gene are MNHEY and SVGAGI. The CDR3 sequence: CASSAGYGYTF. The DNA for the CDR3 is TGTGCCAGCAGTGCCGGTTATGGCTACACCTTC.

This clone was observed a handful of times. The chain links TRBV5-6 to TRBJ2-1, with unresolved D. V lost 1 base and J lost 6, with 14 bases in between. The CDR3 is 15 residues long. Germline values: CDR1 SGHDT, CDR2 YYEEEE. The CDR3 loop reads CASSLYWTRSNEQFF. The CDR3, as DNA: TGTGCCAGCAGCTTGTACTGGACCCGAAGCAATGAGCAGTTCTTC.

V is TRBV18 and J is TRBJ2-5, with unresolved D. Trimming pared 6 bases from V and 3 bases from J, leaving 11 bases between. This CDR3 comprises 13 residues. In germline, CDR1 is KGHSH, CDR2 LQKENI. For the CDR3, the DNA is TGTGCCAGCTCCCAAACTGTAAAAGAGACCCAGTACTTC. This gives the protein CASSQTVKETQYF.

The chain carries TRBV6-1 and TRBJ1-1; 10 nucleotides align to TRBD1. Germline CDR1 reads MNHNS; CDR2 reads SASEGT. V shed 3 bases and J 3 bases; nucleotides not matched to a gene: 7. The CDR3 sequence is 16 residues long. The CDR3 DNA sequence: TGTGCCAGCAGTGAGAGGACAGGGGGTATAGACACTGAAGCTTTCTTT. This translates into CASSERTGGIDTEAFF.

The V call is TRBV27, the J call TRBJ1-4; D is perhaps TRBD1 (6 bases). CDR1 and CDR2 from the germline V gene are MNHEY and SMNVEV (reference sequence). V lost 5 bases to trimming and J lost 12 bases, with 19 bases between them. The length of the CDR3 is 14 residues. DNA for the CDR3: TGTGCCAGCAGTCAATCAGGGGCCCGGGAGGAACTGTTTTTT. The encoded protein is CASSQSGAREELFF.

The chain recombines TRBV10-1 with TRBJ1-2; no definite D call. Germline assignment: CDR1 WNHNN and CDR2 SYGVQD (reference sequence). The length of the CDR3 is 15 residues. The V and J ends lost 3 bases and 2 bases respectively, with 13 bases between them. The CDR3: CASSERVGSNYGYTF. The CDR3 coding sequence is TGCGCCAGCAGTGAAAGGGTGGGGAGCAACTATGGCTACACCTTC.